The 11 T cell receptor beta chains reported below all come from one sample, sequenced in a study of Graves' ophthalmopathy and Graves' hyperthyroidism. Investigators amplified TCR beta CDR3 regions from RNA transcripts. The workflow started with a first-round RT-PCR run with HTBI primers and then moved on to a second-round multiplex PCR. MiXCR was run by TCRdb on the multiplex PCR reads, yielding one entry per CDR3 protein. The table lists about 210,000 distinct CDR3 sequences, about 32% of them singletons. The sequenced sample was peripheral blood. The receptors originated from a man in his fifties with Graves' ophthalmopathy.

In this sample, this clonotype turned up a few times. The J gene is TRBJ2-7, the V gene TRBV6-2 or TRBV6-3; 8 bases are a match to TRBD2. This CDR3 has 16 amino acids. Trimming took 6 bases from V and 0 from J; bases not matched to a gene: 10. The germline CDR1 and CDR2 sequences are MNHEY and SVGEGT. CDR3 in amino acids: CASSQLAVQSSYEQYF. The DNA of the CDR3 is TGTGCCAGCAGCCAACTAGCGGTCCAGAGCTCCTACGAGCAGTACTTC.

This clonotype was observed at least ten times. CDR3 DNA sequence: TGTGCCAGCAGCACCCAGGGAGGGCGGGAGACCCAGTACTTC. This sequence encodes CASSTQGGRETQYF. The chain combines TRBV9 with TRBJ2-5; 7 nucleotides match TRBD2. The ends lost 4 bases at V and 5 bases at J; junction bases unmatched: 8. Germline CDR1 reads SGDLS; CDR2 reads YYNGEE. The CDR3 spans 14 residues.

This clonotype was counted many times. The rearrangement links TRBV27 to TRBJ2-5, with 7 positions matching TRBD2. The CDR3 consists of 14 residues. V dropped 5 bases and J dropped 2; count of bases not matched to a gene: 5. Per germline, CDR1 MNHEY and CDR2 SMNVEV (reference sequence). CDR3 sequence reads: CASSAWEGQETQYF. The CDR3 DNA sequence: TGTGCCAGCAGTGCATGGGAGGGGCAAGAGACCCAGTACTTC.

The table lists this clonotype with many counts. The rearrangement joins TRBV11-2 to TRBJ2-4; D possibly uses TRBD1 or TRBD2 (6 bases each). Germline V CDR1 and CDR2: SGHAT, FQNNGV. Between the trimmed V and J ends, which lost 3 bases and 1 base, there was a span of 16 bases. The CDR3 extends over 17 amino acids. DNA for the CDR3: TGTGCCAGCAGCTTGGAAGGGGGGCTTAGGGCCAAAAACATTCAGTACTTC. Its translation: CASSLEGGLRAKNIQYF.

This clonotype was counted many times. This chain links TRBV10-3 with TRBJ2-7; 7 bases match TRBD1. The germline CDR1 and CDR2 sequences are ENHRY and SYGVKD. V lost 4 bases, J lost 1 base, and 10 bases stayed unmatched. The CDR3 has 16 amino acids. The CDR3 region is CAISAPPGQSSYEQYF. CDR3 DNA sequence: TGTGCCATCAGTGCCCCACCGGGACAGAGTTCCTACGAGCAGTACTTC.

A single count supports this clonotype. V and J are TRBV24-1 and TRBJ2-5, with a tentative D call TRBD2 (5 bases). With 3 bases removed from V and 5 bases from J, the gap between germline ends came to 21 bases. The CDR3 extends over 17 amino acids. Germline lookup yields CDR1 KGHDR and CDR2 SFDVKD. The DNA of the CDR3 is TGTGCCACCAGTGATAACCCCGGGTCCCCTCGGAGGGAGACCCAGTACTTC. Its translation: CATSDNPGSPRRETQYF.

This clonotype was seen ten or more times. J is TRBJ2-7 and V is TRBV11-2; D is undetermined. The germline V gene encodes CDR1 SGHAT and CDR2 FQNNGV. The CDR3 loop spans 15 amino acids. The V end was cut by 1 base, the J end by 2 bases, with 12 bases between. The CDR3 loop reads CASSLGRALTYEQYF. As DNA, the CDR3 is TGTGCCAGCAGCTTAGGCCGGGCACTTACCTACGAGCAGTACTTC.

This clonotype was found many times. This sequence joins TRBV6-5 and TRBJ2-5; 12 bases match TRBD2. This CDR3 comprises 18 residues. Germline CDR1 reads MNHEY; CDR2 reads SVGAGI. The J segment lost 2 bases and the V segment lost 2 bases, leaving 9 bases of the junction unmatched. The DNA of the CDR3 is TGTGCCAGCAGTTACCAATCTACTAGCGGGAGGCAGCAAGAGACCCAGTACTTC. Translated: CASSYQSTSGRQQETQYF.

V is TRBV28 and J is TRBJ2-7; D unresolved. Trimming pared 1 base from V and 5 bases from J, leaving 18 bases between. The CDR3 runs to 16 residues. Germline lookup yields CDR1 MDHEN and CDR2 SYDVKM. In nucleotides, the CDR3 is TGTGCCAGCAGTTTATTCCGAGATCCACCTACCCACGAGCAGTACTTC. Its protein is CASSLFRDPPTHEQYF. Drawing the rest from reference TRBV28 and TRBJ2-7, the complete variable domain is DVKVTQSSRYLVKRTGEKVFLECVQDMDHENMFWYRQDPGLGLRLIYFSYDVKMKEKGDIPEGYSVSREKKERFSLILESASTNQTSMYLCASSLFRDPPTHEQYFGPGTRLTVT.

This clonotype appeared many times. The chain uses TRBV6-2 or TRBV6-3 and TRBJ2-1, with D possibly matching TRBD2 (5 bases). V was shortened by 2 bases and J by 0 bases, with 5 bases between the two germline ends. CDR3 length equals 14 residues. Germline V gene data show CDR1 as MNHEY and CDR2 as SVGEGT. The CDR3 DNA reads TGTGCCAGCAGTTACCGGGACTCCTACAATGAGCAGTTCTTC. Its translation is CASSYRDSYNEQFF.

This clonotype was seen repeatedly, ten times or more. The chain joins TRBV11-1 to TRBJ2-2, with 10 bases fitting TRBD2. After removal of 2 bases from V and 1 base from J, the junction contained 10 bases not matched to a gene. Germline assignment: CDR1 SGHAT and CDR2 FQDESV (reference sequence). The CDR3 loop spans 19 amino acids. This CDR3 is CASSLSPGLAALNTGELFF. CDR3 DNA sequence: TGTGCCAGCAGCTTAAGCCCCGGACTAGCGGCCTTGAACACCGGGGAGCTGTTTTTT.